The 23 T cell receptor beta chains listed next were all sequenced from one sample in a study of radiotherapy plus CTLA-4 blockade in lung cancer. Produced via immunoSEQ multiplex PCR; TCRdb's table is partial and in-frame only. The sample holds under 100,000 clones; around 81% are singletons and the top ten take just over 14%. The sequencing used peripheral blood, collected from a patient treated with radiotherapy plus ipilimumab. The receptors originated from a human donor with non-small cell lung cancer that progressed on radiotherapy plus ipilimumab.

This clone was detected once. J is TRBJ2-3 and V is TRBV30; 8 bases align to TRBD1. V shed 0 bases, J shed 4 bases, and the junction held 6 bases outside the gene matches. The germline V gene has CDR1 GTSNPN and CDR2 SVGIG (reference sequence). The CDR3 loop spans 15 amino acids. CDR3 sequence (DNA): TGTGCCTGGAGTGTAGACAGGGGTGGAGCAGATACGCAGTATTTT. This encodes CAWSVDRGGADTQYF.

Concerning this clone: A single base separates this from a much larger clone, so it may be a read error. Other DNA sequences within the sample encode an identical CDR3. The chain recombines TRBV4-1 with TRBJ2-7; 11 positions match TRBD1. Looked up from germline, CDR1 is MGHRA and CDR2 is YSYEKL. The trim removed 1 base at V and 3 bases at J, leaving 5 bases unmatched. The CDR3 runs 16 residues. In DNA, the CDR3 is TGCGCCAGCAGCCAAGCGATCGGGACAGGGGGCTACGAGCAGTACTTC. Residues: CASSQAIGTGGYEQYF.

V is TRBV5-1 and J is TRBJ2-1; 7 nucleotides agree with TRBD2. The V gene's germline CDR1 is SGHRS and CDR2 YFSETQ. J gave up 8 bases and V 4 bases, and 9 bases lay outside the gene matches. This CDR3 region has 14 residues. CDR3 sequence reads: CASSRQRGEYEQFF. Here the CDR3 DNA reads TGCGCCAGCAGCCGGCAGCGGGGAGAATATGAGCAGTTCTTC.

Here the CDR3 DNA reads TGCAGTGCTAGCGACATAGGCTACACCTTC. Protein product: CSASDIGYTF. This chain connects TRBV20-1 to TRBJ1-2; no clear D gene. Germline CDR1 is DFQATT and CDR2 is SNEGSKA (reference sequence). CDR3 length equals 10 residues. Trimming pared 3 bases from V and 8 bases from J, leaving 7 bases between.

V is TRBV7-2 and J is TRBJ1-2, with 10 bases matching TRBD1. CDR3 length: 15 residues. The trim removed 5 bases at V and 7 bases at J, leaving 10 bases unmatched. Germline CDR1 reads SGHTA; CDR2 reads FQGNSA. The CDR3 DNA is TGTGCCAGCAGCCCCGACAGGGGGCGATTCGGTGGCTACACCTTC. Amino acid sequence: CASSPDRGRFGGYTF.

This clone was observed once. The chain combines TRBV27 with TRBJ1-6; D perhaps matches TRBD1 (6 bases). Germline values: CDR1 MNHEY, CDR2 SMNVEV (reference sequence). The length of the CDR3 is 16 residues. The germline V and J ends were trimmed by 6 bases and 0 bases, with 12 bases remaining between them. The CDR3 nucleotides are TGTGCCAGCAGGTCGTTGGGGGCCTCCTATAATTCACCCCTCCACTTT. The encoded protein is CASRSLGASYNSPLHF.

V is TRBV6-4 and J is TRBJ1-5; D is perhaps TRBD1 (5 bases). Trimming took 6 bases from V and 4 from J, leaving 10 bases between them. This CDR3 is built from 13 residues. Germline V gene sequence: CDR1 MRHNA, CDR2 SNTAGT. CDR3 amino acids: CASSGGGNQPQHF. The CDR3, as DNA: TGTGCCAGCAGCGGGGGGGGGAATCAGCCCCAGCATTTT.

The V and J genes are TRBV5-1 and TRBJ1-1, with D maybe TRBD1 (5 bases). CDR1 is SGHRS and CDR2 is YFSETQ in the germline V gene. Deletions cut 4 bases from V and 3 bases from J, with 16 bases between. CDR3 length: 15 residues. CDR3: CASSPSGGSDTEAFF. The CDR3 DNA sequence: TGCGCCAGCAGCCCAAGTGGGGGGTCGGACACTGAAGCTTTCTTT.

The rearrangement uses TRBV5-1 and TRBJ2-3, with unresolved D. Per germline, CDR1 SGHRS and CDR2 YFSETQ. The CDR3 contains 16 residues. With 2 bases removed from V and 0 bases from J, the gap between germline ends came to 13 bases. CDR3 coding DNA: TGCGCCAGCAGCTTAGGGTCACTTACTAGCACAGATACGCAGTATTTT. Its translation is CASSLGSLTSTDTQYF.

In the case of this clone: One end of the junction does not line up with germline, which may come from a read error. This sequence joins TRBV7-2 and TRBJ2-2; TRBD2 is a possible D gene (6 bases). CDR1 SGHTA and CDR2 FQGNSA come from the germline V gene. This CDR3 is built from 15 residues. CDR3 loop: CASSLAAAGTGELFF. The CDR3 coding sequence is TGTGCCAGCAGTTTAGCGGCAGCGGGCACCGGGGAGCTGTTTTTT.

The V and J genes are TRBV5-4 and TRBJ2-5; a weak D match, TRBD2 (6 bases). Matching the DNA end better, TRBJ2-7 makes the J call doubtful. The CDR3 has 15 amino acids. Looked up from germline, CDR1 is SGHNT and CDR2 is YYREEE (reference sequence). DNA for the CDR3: TGTGCCAGCAGCCCCCTGGAGGGGAGCTCCTACGAGCAGTACTTC. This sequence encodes CASSPLEGSSYEQYF.

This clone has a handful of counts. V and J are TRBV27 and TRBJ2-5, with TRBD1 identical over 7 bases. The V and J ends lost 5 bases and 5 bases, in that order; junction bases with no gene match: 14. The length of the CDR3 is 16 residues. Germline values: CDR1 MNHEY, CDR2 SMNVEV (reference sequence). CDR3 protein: CASSHERDRTGETQYF. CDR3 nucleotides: TGTGCCAGCAGTCACGAACGGGACAGAACTGGGGAGACCCAGTACTTC.

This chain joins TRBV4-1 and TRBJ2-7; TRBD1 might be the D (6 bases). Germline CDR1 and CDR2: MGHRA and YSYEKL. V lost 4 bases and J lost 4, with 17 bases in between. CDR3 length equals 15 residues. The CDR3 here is CASSPSGVRPYEQYF. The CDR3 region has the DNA TGCGCCAGCAGCCCCTCAGGGGTACGGCCTTACGAGCAGTACTTC.

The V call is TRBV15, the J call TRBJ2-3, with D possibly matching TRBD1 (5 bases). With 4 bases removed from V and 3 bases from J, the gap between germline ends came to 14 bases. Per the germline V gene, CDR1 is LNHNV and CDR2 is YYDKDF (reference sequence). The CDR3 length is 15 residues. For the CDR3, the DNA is TGTGCCACCAGCAAGACCCAGGGAAATACAGATACGCAGTATTTT. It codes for CATSKTQGNTDTQYF.

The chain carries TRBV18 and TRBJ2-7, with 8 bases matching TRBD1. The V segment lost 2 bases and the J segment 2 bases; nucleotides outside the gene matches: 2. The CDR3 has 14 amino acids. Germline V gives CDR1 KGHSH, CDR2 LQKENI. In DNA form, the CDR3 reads TGTGCCAGCTCACCAACACAGGGGGCCTACGAGCAGTACTTC. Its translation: CASSPTQGAYEQYF.

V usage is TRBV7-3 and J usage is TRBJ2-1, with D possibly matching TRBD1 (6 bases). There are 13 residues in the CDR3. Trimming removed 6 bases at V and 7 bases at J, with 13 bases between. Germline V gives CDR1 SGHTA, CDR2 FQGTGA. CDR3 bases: TGTGCCAGCAGTTACTTAGGGGGTAATGAGCAGTTCTTC. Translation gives CASSYLGGNEQFF.

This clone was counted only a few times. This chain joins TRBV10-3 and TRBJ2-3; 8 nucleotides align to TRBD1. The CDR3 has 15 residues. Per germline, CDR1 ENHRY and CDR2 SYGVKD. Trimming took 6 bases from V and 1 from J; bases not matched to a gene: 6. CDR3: CAISAQGAGTDTQYF. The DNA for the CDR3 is TGTGCCATCAGCGCCCAGGGGGCAGGCACAGATACGCAGTATTTT.

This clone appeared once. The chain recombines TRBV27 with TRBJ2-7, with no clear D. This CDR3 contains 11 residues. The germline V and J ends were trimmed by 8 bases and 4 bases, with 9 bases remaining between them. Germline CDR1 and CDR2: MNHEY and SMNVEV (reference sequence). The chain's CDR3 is CASGRRYEQYF. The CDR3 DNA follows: TGTGCCAGCGGCAGAAGGTACGAGCAGTACTTC.

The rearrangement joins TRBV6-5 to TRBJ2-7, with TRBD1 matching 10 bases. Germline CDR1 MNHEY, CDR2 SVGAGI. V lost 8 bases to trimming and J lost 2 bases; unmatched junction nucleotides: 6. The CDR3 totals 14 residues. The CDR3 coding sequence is TGTGCCAGCCGCCGACAGGGGGCCACCTACGAGCAGTACTTC. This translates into CASRRQGATYEQYF.

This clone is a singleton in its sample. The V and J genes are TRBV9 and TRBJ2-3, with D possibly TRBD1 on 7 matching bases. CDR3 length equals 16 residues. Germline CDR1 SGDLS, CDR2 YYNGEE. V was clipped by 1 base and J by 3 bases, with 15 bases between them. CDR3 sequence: CASSVTGQGGTDTQYF. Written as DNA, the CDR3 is TGTGCCAGCAGCGTAACGGGCCAGGGGGGAACAGATACGCAGTATTTT.

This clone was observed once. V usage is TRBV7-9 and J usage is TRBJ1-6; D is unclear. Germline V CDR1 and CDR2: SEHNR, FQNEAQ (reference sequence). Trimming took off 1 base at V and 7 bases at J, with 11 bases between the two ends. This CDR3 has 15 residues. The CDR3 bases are TGTGCCAGCAGCTTAGATTCGACGGGCAATTCACCCCTCCACTTT. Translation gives CASSLDSTGNSPLHF.

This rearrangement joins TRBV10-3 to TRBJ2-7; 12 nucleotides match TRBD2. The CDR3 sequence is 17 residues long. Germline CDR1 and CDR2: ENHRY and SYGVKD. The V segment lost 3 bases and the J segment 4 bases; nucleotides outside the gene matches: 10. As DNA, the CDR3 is TGTGCCATCAGTGAAGGGACTAGCGGGTTTCGTTTATACGAGCAGTACTTC. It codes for CAISEGTSGFRLYEQYF.

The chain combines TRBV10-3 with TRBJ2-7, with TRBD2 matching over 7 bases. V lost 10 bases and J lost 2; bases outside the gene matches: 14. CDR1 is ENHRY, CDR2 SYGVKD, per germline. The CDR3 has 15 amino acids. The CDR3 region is CATKAGQLPTYEQYF. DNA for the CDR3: TGTGCCACAAAAGCGGGGCAGCTACCGACCTACGAGCAGTACTTC.